Listed here is a single T cell receptor (beta chain). The V gene's germline CDR1 is SEHNR and CDR2 FQNEAQ (reference sequence). Unmatched junction bases numbered 5, after V lost 5 bases and J lost 8 bases. The CDR3 has 12 amino acids. This sample was included in a study of blood T cell repertoires in COVID-19. At the level of the study: Sites in the United States, Italy and Spain provided acute and convalescent COVID-19 samples.

TCRdb's table, derived via immunoSEQ multiplex PCR, lists solely in-frame clones and lacks some. The data show roughly 180,000 clones, about 86% seen once. The chain employs TRBV7-9 and TRBJ1-2, with 7 bases that match TRBD1. The sequence was collected from a man aged 60 to 75 with acute or convalescent COVID-19. Specimen: peripheral blood. The CDR3 DNA reads TGTGCCAGCAGCCTGACAGGGACCGGCTACACCTTC. Its protein is CASSLTGTGYTF.